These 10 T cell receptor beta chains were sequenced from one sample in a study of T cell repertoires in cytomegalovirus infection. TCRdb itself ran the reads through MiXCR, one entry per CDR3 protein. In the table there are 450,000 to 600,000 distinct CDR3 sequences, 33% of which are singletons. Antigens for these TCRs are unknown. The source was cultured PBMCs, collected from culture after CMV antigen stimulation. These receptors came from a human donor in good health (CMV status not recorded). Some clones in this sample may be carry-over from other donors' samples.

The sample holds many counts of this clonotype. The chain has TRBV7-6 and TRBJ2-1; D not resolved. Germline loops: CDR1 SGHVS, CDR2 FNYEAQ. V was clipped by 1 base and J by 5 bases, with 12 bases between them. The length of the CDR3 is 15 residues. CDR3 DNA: TGTGCCAGCAGCTTAGGCTCTTCAGCTCACAATGAGCAGTTCTTC. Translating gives CASSLGSSAHNEQFF.

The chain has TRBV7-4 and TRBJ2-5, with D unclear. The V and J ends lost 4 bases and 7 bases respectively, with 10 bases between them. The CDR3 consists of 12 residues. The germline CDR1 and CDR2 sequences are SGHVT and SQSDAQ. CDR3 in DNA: TGTGCCAGCAGCTCCCCCGCCGGGACCCAGTACTTC. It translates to CASSSPAGTQYF.

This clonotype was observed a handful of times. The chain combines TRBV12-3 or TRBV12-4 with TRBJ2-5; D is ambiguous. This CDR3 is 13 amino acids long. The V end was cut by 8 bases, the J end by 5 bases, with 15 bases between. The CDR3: CASLWRVGETQYF. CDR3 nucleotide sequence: TGTGCCAGCCTTTGGAGAGTCGGCGAGACCCAGTACTTC.

The CDR3 coding sequence is TGTGCCAGCAGCTTAGACTATGGAGATACGCAGTATTTT. This sequence encodes CASSLDYGDTQYF. The J gene is TRBJ2-3, the V gene TRBV7-4, with unresolved D. Germline CDR1 SGHVT, CDR2 SQSDAQ. The CDR3 runs 13 residues. The V end was cut by 1 base, the J end by 5 bases, with 7 bases between.

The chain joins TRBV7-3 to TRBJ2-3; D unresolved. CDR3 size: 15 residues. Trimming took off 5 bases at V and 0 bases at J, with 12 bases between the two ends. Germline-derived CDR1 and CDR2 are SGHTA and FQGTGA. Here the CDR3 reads CASSRRRVSTDTQYF. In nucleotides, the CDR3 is TGTGCCAGCAGCCGGCGAAGAGTAAGCACAGATACGCAGTATTTT.

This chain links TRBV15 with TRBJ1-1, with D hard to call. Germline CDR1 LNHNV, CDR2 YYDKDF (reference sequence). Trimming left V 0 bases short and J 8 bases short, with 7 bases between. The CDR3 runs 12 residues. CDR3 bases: TGTGCCACCAGCAGAGAGGCAAAAGAAGCTTTCTTT. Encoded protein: CATSREAKEAFF.

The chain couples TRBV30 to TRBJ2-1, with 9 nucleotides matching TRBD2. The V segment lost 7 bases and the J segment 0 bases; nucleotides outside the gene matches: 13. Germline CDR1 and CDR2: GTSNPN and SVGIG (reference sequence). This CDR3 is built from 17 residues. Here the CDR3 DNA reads TGTGCCTCCGCGGGAGCGGGAGGTCCCCTCTCCTACAATGAGCAGTTCTTC. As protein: CASAGAGGPLSYNEQFF.

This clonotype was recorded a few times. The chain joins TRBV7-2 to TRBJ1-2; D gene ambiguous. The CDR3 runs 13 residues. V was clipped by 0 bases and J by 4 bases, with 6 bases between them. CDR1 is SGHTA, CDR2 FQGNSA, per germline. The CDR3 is CASSLASTYGYTF. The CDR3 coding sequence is TGTGCCAGCAGCTTAGCCTCGACCTATGGCTACACCTTC.

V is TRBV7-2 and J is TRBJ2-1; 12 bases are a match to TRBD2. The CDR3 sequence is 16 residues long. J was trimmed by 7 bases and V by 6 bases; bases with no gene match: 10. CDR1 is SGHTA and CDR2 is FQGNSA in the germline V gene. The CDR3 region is CASSRDITSGGNEQFF. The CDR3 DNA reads TGTGCCAGCAGTCGCGATATTACTAGCGGGGGGAATGAGCAGTTCTTC.

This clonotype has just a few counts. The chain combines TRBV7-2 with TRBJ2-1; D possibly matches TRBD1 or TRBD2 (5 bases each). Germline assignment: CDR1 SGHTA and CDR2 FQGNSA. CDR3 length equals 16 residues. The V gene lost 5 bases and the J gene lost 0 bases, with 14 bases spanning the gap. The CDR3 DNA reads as TGTGCCAGCAGCCCCGAGGGGCGTAGCTCCTACAATGAGCAGTTCTTC. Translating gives CASSPEGRSSYNEQFF.